What follows are 16 T cell receptor beta chains derived from one specimen sequenced in a study of T cell responses to AZD1222 COVID-19 vaccine. Some clones are missing from TCRdb's copy, which holds only in-frame ones; the method was immunoSEQ multiplex PCR. Among over 150,000 clones, about nine tenths were seen once, and the ten largest hold approximately 3%. The sample consisted of peripheral blood, taken on day 0 of AZD1222 vaccination. The receptors here all came from an adult in good health.

The chain joins TRBV5-4 to TRBJ2-5, with D possibly matching TRBD1 (6 bases). Germline CDR1 reads SGHNT; CDR2 reads YYREEE (reference sequence). The CDR3 has 16 amino acids. Trimming took off 3 bases at V and 2 bases at J, with 17 bases between the two ends. CDR3 in amino acids: CASSSIRQDAQETQYF. CDR3 coding DNA: TGTGCCAGCAGCTCCATTCGACAGGATGCACAAGAGACCCAGTACTTC.

This chain connects TRBV5-1 to TRBJ2-3; TRBD2 matches 9 bases. V shed 5 bases and J 6 bases; nucleotides not matched to a gene: 10. CDR1 SGHRS and CDR2 YFSETQ come from the germline V gene. The CDR3 has 15 residues. CDR3 in amino acids: CASRRAGGRVDTQYF. The CDR3 DNA follows: TGCGCCAGCAGAAGAGCGGGGGGTAGAGTGGATACGCAGTATTTT.

V and J are TRBV11-2 and TRBJ1-2; possibly TRBD1 for D (6 bases). This CDR3 is 15 amino acids long. The germline V gene encodes CDR1 SGHAT and CDR2 FQNNGV. Between the trimmed V and J ends, which lost 5 bases and 1 base, there was a span of 14 bases. CDR3 sequence: CASSPGHGRNYGYTF. The CDR3 region has the DNA TGTGCCAGCAGCCCGGGACACGGTCGTAACTATGGCTACACCTTC.

The gene calls are TRBV4-3 and TRBJ1-6; D gene uncertain. The CDR3 spans 15 residues. Trimming stripped 4 bases from V and 5 bases from J, with 12 bases between. The V gene's germline CDR1 is LGHNA and CDR2 YSLEER. CDR3 in amino acids: CASSLNRADNSPLHF. CDR3 sequence (DNA): TGCGCCAGCAGCCTCAACCGGGCTGATAATTCACCCCTCCACTTT.

This clone was seen once. The gene calls are TRBV11-1 and TRBJ2-7, with 8 bases aligning to TRBD1. CDR1 is SGHAT, CDR2 FQDESV, per germline (reference sequence). This CDR3 has 14 amino acids. Germline trimming cut 4 bases from V and 3 bases from J; bases unmatched to any gene: 5. CDR3 in DNA: TGTGCCAGCAGCTGGACGACAGGGGACTACGAGCAGTACTTC. Protein: CASSWTTGDYEQYF.

The rearrangement links TRBV5-5 to TRBJ1-5; the D gene is possibly TRBD1 (6 bases). From germline, CDR1 is SGHKS and CDR2 YYEKEE (reference sequence). The CDR3 loop spans 16 amino acids. V was pared by 0 bases and J by 1 base, with 11 bases between. CDR3 residues: CASSLVGGASNQPQHF. The DNA of the CDR3 is TGTGCCAGCAGCTTGGTAGGGGGGGCGAGCAATCAGCCCCAGCATTTT.

The rearrangement uses TRBV5-1 and TRBJ2-5; 10 nucleotides align to TRBD1. CDR1 SGHRS and CDR2 YFSETQ come from the germline V gene. The V and J ends lost 4 bases and 4 bases, in that order; junction bases with no gene match: 7. The CDR3 is 15 residues long. CDR3 sequence: CASSGGQGVRETQYF. The CDR3 DNA is TGCGCCAGCAGCGGAGGACAGGGGGTACGAGAGACCCAGTACTTC.

The rearrangement links TRBV23-1 to TRBJ1-1, with unresolved D. TRBV23-1 is identified as an open reading frame with a role that is uncertain. V dropped 5 bases and J dropped 3 bases, with 7 bases sitting between them. The CDR3 consists of 12 residues. The CDR3 loop is CASSLEDTEAFF. In nucleotides, the CDR3 is TGCGCCAGCAGTTTGGAAGACACTGAAGCTTTCTTT.

This chain uses TRBV5-1 with TRBJ2-7; 7 nucleotides match TRBD1. The V segment lost 2 bases and the J segment 3 bases; nucleotides outside the gene matches: 8. The CDR3 totals 15 residues. The germline V gene has CDR1 SGHRS and CDR2 YFSETQ. CDR3 in amino acids: CASSFNRGEVYEQYF. In DNA form, the CDR3 reads TGCGCCAGCAGCTTTAACAGGGGAGAGGTCTACGAGCAGTACTTC. The whole variable domain, filled in from reference TRBV5-1 and TRBJ2-7, reads KAGVTQTPRYLIKTRGQQVTLSCSPISGHRSVSWYQQTPGQGLQFLFEYFSETQRNKGNFPGRFSGRQFSNSRSEMNVSTLELGDSALYLCASSFNRGEVYEQYFGPGTRLTVT.

The chain recombines TRBV6-4 with TRBJ2-1, with D possibly being TRBD1 (5 bases). V was clipped by 1 base and J by 2 bases, with 9 bases between them. The CDR3 runs 15 residues. Germline V gives CDR1 MRHNA, CDR2 SNTAGT. The CDR3 DNA is TGTGCCAGCAGTGACTTGGCAGGGCCCTACAATGAGCAGTTCTTC. It codes for CASSDLAGPYNEQFF.

The rearrangement joins TRBV7-2 to TRBJ2-5, with D possibly matching TRBD1 (5 bases). CDR1 is SGHTA, CDR2 FQGNSA, per germline. Trimming stripped 0 bases from V and 2 bases from J, with 13 bases between. This CDR3 is built from 16 residues. In DNA form, the CDR3 reads TGTGCCAGCAGCTTAGCTGCCGCAAGGGGACAAGAGACCCAGTACTTC. This sequence encodes CASSLAAARGQETQYF.

V gene TRBV18 combines with J gene TRBJ2-5; TRBD2 matches 8 bases. The germline gives CDR1 KGHSH, CDR2 LQKENI. The CDR3 extends over 14 amino acids. J gave up 2 bases and V 6 bases, and 5 bases lay outside the gene matches. This CDR3 is CASSPGGGQETQYF. The DNA for the CDR3 is TGTGCCAGCTCCCCCGGCGGGGGGCAAGAGACCCAGTACTTC.

The chain couples TRBV4-3 to TRBJ1-2, with D perhaps TRBD1 (5 bases). CDR3 size: 16 residues. With 0 bases removed from V and 6 bases from J, the gap between germline ends came to 17 bases. Germline loops: CDR1 LGHNA, CDR2 YSLEER. The CDR3 nucleotides read TGCGCCAGCAGCCAAGATATCCAGGGCCCCAGGAATGGCTACACCTTC. Translation gives CASSQDIQGPRNGYTF.

This chain links TRBV18 with TRBJ1-1; D not certain. With 2 bases removed from V and 1 base from J, the gap between germline ends came to 14 bases. Germline assignment: CDR1 KGHSH and CDR2 LQKENI. The CDR3 is 16 amino acids. CDR3 nucleotide sequence: TGTGCCAGCTCACCAGGTATCGGGTCGGGGAACACTGAAGCTTTCTTT. Translated: CASSPGIGSGNTEAFF.

In DNA form, the CDR3 reads TGTGCCAGCAGCCAATCCAACAGGCCCAATCAGCCCCAGCATTTT. It translates to CASSQSNRPNQPQHF. This sequence joins TRBV3-1 (or the pseudogene TRBV3-2) and TRBJ1-5; tentatively, D is TRBD1 (5 bases). Between the trimmed V and J ends, which lost 2 bases and 3 bases, there was a span of 11 bases. There are 15 residues in the CDR3. Germline loops: CDR1 LGHDT, CDR2 YNNKEL (reference sequence).

This rearrangement joins TRBV10-3 to TRBJ1-6; 9 bases agree with TRBD1. This CDR3 is built from 14 residues. From germline, CDR1 is ENHRY and CDR2 SYGVKD. Unmatched junction bases numbered 3, after V lost 5 bases and J lost 7 bases. CDR3 in DNA: TGTGCCATCAGTCGACAGGGGGACAATTCACCCCTCCACTTT. It codes for CAISRQGDNSPLHF.